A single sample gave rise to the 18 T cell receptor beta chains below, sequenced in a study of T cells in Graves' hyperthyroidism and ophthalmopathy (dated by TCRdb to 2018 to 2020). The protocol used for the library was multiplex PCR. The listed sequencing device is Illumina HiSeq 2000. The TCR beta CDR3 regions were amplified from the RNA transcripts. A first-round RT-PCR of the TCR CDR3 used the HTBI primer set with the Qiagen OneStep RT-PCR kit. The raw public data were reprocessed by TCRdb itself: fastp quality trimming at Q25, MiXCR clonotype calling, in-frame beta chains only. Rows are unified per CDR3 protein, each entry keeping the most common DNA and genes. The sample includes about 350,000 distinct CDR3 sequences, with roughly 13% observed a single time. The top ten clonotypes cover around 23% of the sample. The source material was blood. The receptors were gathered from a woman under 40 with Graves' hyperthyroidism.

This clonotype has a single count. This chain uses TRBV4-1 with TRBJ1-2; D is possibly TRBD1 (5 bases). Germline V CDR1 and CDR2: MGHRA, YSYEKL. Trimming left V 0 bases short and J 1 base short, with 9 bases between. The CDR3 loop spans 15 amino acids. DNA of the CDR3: TGCGCCAGCAGCCAAGATGCAGGGAATAACTATGGCTACACCTTC. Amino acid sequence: CASSQDAGNNYGYTF.

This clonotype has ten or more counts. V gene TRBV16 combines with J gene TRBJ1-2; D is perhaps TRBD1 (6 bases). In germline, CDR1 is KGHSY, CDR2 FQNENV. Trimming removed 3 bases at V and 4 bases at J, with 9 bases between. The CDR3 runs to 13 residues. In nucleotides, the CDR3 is TGTGCCAGCAGCCAGGACAGATCCTATGGCTACACCTTC. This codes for CASSQDRSYGYTF.

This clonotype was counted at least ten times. CDR3 sequence: CSARASYEQYF. The CDR3 bases are TGCAGTGCTAGGGCAAGCTACGAGCAGTACTTC. The chain employs TRBV20-1 and TRBJ2-7; D is ambiguous. V shed 3 bases and J shed 3 bases, with 6 bases lying between them. The CDR3 sequence is 11 residues long. Germline CDR1 and CDR2: DFQATT and SNEGSKA (reference sequence).

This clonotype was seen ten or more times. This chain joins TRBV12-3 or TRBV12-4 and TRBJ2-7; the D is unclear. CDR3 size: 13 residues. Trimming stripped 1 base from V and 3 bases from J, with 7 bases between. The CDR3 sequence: CASSLVEGYEQYF. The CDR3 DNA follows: TGTGCCAGCAGTTTAGTGGAAGGCTACGAGCAGTACTTC.

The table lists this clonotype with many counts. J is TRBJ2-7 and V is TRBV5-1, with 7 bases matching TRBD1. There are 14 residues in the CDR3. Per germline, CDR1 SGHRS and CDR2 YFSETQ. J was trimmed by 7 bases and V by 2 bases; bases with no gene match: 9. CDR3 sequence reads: CASSLKTGTGEQYF. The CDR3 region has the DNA TGCGCCAGCAGCTTAAAGACAGGGACGGGGGAGCAGTACTTC.

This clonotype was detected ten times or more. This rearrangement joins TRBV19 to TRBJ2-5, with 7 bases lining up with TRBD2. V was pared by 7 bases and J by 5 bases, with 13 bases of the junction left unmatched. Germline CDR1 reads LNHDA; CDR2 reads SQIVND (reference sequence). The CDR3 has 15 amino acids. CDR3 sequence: CASTPAGRAGETQYF. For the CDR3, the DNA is TGTGCCAGTACCCCGGCGGGGAGGGCAGGCGAGACCCAGTACTTC.

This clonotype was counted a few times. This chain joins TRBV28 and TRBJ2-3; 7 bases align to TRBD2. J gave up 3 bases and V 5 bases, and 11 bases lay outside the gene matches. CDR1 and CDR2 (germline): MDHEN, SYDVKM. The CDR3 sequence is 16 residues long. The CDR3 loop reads CASSPWTGGGTDTQYF. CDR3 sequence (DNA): TGTGCCAGCAGTCCTTGGACGGGAGGAGGGACAGATACGCAGTATTTT.

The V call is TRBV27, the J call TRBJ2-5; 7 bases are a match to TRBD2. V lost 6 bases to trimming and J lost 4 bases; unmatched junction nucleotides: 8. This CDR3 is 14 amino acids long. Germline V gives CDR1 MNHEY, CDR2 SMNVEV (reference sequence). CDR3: CASRKLASRETQYF. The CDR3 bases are TGTGCCAGCAGGAAACTAGCGAGTCGAGAGACCCAGTACTTC.

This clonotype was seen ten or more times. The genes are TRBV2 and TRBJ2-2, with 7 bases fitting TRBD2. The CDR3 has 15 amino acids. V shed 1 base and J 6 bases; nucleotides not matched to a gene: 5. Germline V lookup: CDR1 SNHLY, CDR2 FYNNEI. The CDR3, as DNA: TGTGCCAGCAGTGAAGAGGGAGGGCCGTCCGGGGAGCTGTTTTTT. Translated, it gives CASSEEGGPSGELFF.

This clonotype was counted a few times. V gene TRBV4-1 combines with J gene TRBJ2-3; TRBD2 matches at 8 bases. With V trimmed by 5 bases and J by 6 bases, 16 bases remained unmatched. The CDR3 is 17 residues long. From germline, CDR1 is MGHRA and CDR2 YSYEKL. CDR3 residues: CASSMGAGGAEGDTQYF. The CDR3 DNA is TGCGCCAGCAGCATGGGGGCGGGGGGCGCAGAAGGGGATACGCAGTATTTT.

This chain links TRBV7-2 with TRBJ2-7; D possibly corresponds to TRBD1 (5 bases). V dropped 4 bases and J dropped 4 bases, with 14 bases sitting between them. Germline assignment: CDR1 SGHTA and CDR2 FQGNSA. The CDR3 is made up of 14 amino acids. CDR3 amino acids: CASSSNPGKYEQYF. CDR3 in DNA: TGTGCCAGCAGCTCAAATCCAGGGAAATACGAGCAGTACTTC.

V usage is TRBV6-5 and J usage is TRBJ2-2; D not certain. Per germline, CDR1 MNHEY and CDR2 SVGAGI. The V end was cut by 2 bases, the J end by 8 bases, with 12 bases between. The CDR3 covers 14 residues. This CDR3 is CASSYGDLVGELFF. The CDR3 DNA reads TGTGCCAGCAGTTACGGCGACCTCGTAGGGGAGCTGTTTTTT.

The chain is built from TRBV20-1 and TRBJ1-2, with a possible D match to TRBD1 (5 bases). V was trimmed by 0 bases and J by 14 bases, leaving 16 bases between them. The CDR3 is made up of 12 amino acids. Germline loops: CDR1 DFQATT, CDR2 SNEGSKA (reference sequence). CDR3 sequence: CSARDVGTDYTF. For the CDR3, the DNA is TGCAGTGCTAGAGATGTCGGGACGGACTATACCTTC.

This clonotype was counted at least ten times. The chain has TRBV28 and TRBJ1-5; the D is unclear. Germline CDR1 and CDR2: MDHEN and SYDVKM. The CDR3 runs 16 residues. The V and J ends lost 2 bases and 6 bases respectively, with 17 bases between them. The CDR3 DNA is TGTGCCAGCAGTTTACCAATGTTCGGAGGCGGTCAGCCCCAGCATTTT. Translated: CASSLPMFGGGQPQHF.

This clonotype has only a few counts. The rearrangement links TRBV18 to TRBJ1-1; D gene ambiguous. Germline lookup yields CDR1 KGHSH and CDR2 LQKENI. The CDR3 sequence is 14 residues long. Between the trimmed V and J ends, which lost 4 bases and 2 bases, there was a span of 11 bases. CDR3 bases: TGTGCCAGCTCACGCCGGGATTCTAACACTGAAGCTTTCTTT. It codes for CASSRRDSNTEAFF.

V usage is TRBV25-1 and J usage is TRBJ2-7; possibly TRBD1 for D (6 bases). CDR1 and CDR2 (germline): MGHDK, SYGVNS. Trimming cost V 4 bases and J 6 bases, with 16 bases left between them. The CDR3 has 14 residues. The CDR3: CASSATGYSAEQYF. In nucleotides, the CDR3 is TGTGCCAGCAGTGCCACAGGGTATTCGGCCGAGCAGTACTTC.

In DNA, the CDR3 is TGCGCCAGCAGCTTGGTTGTAGGGAGCGGCTACGAGCAGTACTTC. Translation: CASSLVVGSGYEQYF. The J gene is TRBJ2-7, the V gene TRBV5-1; D perhaps matches TRBD2 (5 bases). Trimming shortened V by 0 bases and J by 3 bases, and 13 bases separated the two germline ends. CDR3 length: 15 amino acids. Germline CDR1 is SGHRS and CDR2 is YFSETQ.

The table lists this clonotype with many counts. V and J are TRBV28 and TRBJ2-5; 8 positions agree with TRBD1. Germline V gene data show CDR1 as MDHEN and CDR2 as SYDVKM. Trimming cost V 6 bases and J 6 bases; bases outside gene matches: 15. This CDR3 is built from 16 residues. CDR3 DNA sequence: TGTGCCAGCAGCCAATACAGGGGGGTAAGGAAGCAGACCCAGTACTTC. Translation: CASSQYRGVRKQTQYF. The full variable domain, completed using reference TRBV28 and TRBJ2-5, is DVKVTQSSRYLVKRTGEKVFLECVQDMDHENMFWYRQDPGLGLRLIYFSYDVKMKEKGDIPEGYSVSREKKERFSLILESASTNQTSMYLCASSQYRGVRKQTQYFGPGTRLLVL.